This TCR beta chain comes out of a study of lymphopenia after photon versus proton radiotherapy (dated by TCRdb to the late 2010s). Study-wide context: In patients with gastrointestinal tumors who developed high-grade lymphopenia, the study compared the immunological effects of photon radiation therapy with those of proton radiation therapy. The cohort comprised 20 to 25 patients with gastrointestinal tumors who received either photon or proton therapy and then developed lymphopenia. The study was designed to characterize how the impact on the immune system differs between the two radiation modalities.

The full study reports these points: Among patients across the cohort who died, overall survival time showed an inverse correlation with a larger post-nadir drop in TCR diversity. After the lymphocyte count nadir, oligoclonal expansion, especially of CD8+ Temra cells, was observed in photon-treated repertoires, and the drop in diversity was driven by this expansion. Relative stability during treatment was observed in proton-treated patients, whereas loss of naive T cells and TCR diversity and gain of effector/memory populations were observed in photon-treated patients. The survival association was assessed only in patients who died, and the authors presented better survival with proton therapy as a possibility rather than a demonstrated result.

Library method: the immunoSEQ multiplex PCR assay. Deep sequencing of rearranged TCR beta loci, alongside multiparametric flow cytometry, was used to profile T cell repertoires. TCRdb obtained this table from immuneACCESS and retained in-frame rearrangements with V and J assigned. These tables miss some clones; where compared with another copy, unresolved V genes account for less than half of the shortfall, and the remainder is unexplained. In all, the sample holds approximately 23,000 clones, and roughly 90% of those were seen once. The ten largest clonotypes hold over 8.5% of the sample. About this clone itself: Its antigen remains undetermined. Per-base qualities were not stored, and no clone one base away is much larger.

The material sequenced was peripheral blood, taken from a patient treated with proton-based radiotherapy. The TCR sequence derives from a man at least 80 years old with esophageal cancer.

This receptor has the CDR3 CASSIGGPHSPLHF. The DNA sequence follows: TGTGCCAGTAGTATCGGAGGGCCCCATTCACCCCTCCACTTT. The receptor chain draws on TRBV19 and TRBJ1-6; the D gene cannot be resolved reliably. V loses 3 bases, J loses 8 bases, and the germline ends lie 11 bases apart. The germline V gene (reference sequence) specifies LNHDA as CDR1 and SQIVND as CDR2. The CDR3 runs 14 residues from the cysteine to the phenylalanine. This entry keeps only the CDR3 DNA: 42 bases, framed from base 1.